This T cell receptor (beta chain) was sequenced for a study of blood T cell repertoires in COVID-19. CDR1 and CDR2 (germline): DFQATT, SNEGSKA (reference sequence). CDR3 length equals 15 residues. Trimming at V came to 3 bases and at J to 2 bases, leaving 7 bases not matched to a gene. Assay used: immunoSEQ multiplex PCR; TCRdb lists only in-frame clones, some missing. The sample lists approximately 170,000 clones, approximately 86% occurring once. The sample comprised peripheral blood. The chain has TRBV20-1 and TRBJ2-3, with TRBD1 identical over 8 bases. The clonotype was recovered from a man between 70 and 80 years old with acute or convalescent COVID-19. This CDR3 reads CSASFRGQATDTQYF. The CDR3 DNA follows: TGCAGTGCTAGTTTCCGGGGACAGGCCACAGATACGCAGTATTTT.